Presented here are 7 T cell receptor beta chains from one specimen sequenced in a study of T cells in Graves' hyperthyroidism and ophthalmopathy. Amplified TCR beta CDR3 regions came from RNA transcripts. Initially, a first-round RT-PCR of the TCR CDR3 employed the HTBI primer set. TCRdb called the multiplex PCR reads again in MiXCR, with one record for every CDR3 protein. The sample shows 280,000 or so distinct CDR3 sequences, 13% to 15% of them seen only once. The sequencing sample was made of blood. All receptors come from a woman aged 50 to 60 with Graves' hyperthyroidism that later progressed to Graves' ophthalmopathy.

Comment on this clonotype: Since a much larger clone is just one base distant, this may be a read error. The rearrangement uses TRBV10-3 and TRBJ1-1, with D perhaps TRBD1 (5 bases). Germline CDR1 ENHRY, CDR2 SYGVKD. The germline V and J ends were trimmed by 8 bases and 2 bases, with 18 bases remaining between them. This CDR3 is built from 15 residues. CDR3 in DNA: TGTGCCATCGGTGTTTTTACAGGAAAAAACACTGAAGCTTTCTTT. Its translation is CAIGVFTGKNTEAFF.

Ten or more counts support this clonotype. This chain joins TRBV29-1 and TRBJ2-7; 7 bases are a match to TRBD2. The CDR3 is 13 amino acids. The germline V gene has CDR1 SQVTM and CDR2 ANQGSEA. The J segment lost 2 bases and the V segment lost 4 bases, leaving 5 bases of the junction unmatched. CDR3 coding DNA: TGCAGCGTTGCTCTAGCGGAAACCTACGAGCAGTACTTC. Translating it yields CSVALAETYEQYF.

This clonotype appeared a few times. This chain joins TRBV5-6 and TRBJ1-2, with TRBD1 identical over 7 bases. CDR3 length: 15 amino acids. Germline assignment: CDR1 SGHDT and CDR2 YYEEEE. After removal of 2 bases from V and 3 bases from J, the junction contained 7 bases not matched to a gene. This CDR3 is CASSFWDRFYYGYTF. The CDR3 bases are TGTGCCAGCAGCTTCTGGGACAGATTTTACTATGGCTACACCTTC.

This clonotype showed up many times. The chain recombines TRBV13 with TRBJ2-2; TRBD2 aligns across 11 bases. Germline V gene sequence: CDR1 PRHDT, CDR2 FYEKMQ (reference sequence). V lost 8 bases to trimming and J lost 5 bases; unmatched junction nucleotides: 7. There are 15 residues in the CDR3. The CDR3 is CASQSLAGDTGELFF. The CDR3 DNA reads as TGTGCCAGCCAGTCACTAGCGGGAGATACCGGGGAGCTGTTTTTT.

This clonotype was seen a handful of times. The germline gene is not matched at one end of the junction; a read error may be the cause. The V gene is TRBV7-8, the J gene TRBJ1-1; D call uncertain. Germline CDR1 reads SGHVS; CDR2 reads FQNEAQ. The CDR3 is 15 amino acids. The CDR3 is CASSLSWTGNTKAFF. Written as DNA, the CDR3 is TGTGCCAGCAGCTTATCTTGGACGGGGAACACTAAAGCTTTCTTT.

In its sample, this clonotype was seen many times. CDR3 DNA sequence: TGTGCCAGCAGTTCCCTTACTAGCGGGCCGGGGGATGAGCAGTTCTTC. It specifies CASSSLTSGPGDEQFF. J is TRBJ2-1 and V is TRBV28, with 9 bases matching TRBD2. The CDR3 consists of 16 residues. Germline assignment: CDR1 MDHEN and CDR2 SYDVKM. With 4 bases clipped from V and 8 bases from J, the junction kept 12 bases outside the gene matches. Full variable domain (outside the CDR3, taken from reference TRBV28 and TRBJ2-1): DVKVTQSSRYLVKRTGEKVFLECVQDMDHENMFWYRQDPGLGLRLIYFSYDVKMKEKGDIPEGYSVSREKKERFSLILESASTNQTSMYLCASSSLTSGPGDEQFFGPGTRLTVL.

CDR3 amino acids: CASSSGQGFSYEQYF. The CDR3 coding sequence is TGTGCCAGTAGTTCGGGACAGGGGTTTTCCTACGAGCAGTACTTC. The chain combines TRBV19 with TRBJ2-7; 10 bases map to TRBD1. There are 15 residues in the CDR3. J was trimmed by 1 base and V by 5 bases; bases with no gene match: 5. Germline CDR1 and CDR2: LNHDA and SQIVND (reference sequence).